This T cell receptor beta chain emerged from a study of blood T cell repertoires in COVID-19. The table came from immunoSEQ multiplex PCR; TCRdb's copy has only in-frame clones and leaves some out. The data show over 60,000 clones, 90% seen once. The CDR3 covers 14 residues. Trimming removed 4 bases at V and 0 bases at J, with 6 bases between. Germline assignment: CDR1 MNHEY and CDR2 SVGAGI. The rearrangement links TRBV6-5 to TRBJ2-2; possible D gene TRBD2, 5 bases. Sequencing used peripheral blood. This TCR was sampled from a woman older than 75 with active or convalescent COVID-19. CDR3 region: CASSSGTNTGELFF. The DNA for the CDR3 is TGTGCCAGCAGTTCCGGGACGAACACCGGGGAGCTGTTTTTT.